Listed below are T cell receptor beta chains from one sample, sequenced in a study of identical twins. A single record per CDR3 protein comes from TCRdb applying MiXCR to the 5' RACE reads. This table holds roughly 250,000 distinct CDR3 sequences, about 7.3% found once. The sample was also reused in another study, on yellow fever vaccine responses in identical twins.

Sample: memory (CD45RO+) T cells sorted from blood. Source of these receptors: a woman aged 18-35 years in good health. The CDR3 runs from the conserved cysteine through the conserved F or W. The order of the fields is V gene, D gene, clone size, J gene, CDR3 DNA, CDR3 protein. A D gene is named only where the DNA matches it firmly. Only some rows state a clone size, as once, few, many or a class for expanded clones.

v_gene: TRBV4-2; d_gene: .; abundance: .; j_gene: TRBJ2-1; CDR3nt: TGTGCCAGCAGACCGGGGCCCAGCTCCTACAATGAGCAGTTCTTC; CDR3aa: CASRPGPSSYNEQFF
v_gene: TRBV5-1; d_gene: TRBD1; abundance: .; j_gene: TRBJ1-4; CDR3nt: TGCGCCAGCAGCCCGCGGACAGGAGAAAATGAAAAACTGTTTTTT; CDR3aa: CASSPRTGENEKLFF
v_gene: TRBV12-3/TRBV12-4; d_gene: TRBD1; abundance: .; j_gene: TRBJ2-2; CDR3nt: TGTGCCAGCAGTCCACAGGGGTTTTTCGCCGGGGAGCTGTTTTTT; CDR3aa: CASSPQGFFAGELFF
v_gene: TRBV3-1; d_gene: TRBD1; abundance: many; j_gene: TRBJ1-6; CDR3nt: TGTGCCAGCAAAGGACAGGGTATTTCACCCCTCCACTTT; CDR3aa: CASKGQGISPLHF
v_gene: TRBV20-1; d_gene: TRBD2; abundance: .; j_gene: TRBJ2-1; CDR3nt: TGCAGTGCGCCCGGGACTAGCGGGGGGTTGAATGAGCAGTTCTTC; CDR3aa: CSAPGTSGGLNEQFF
v_gene: TRBV28; d_gene: .; abundance: .; j_gene: TRBJ1-5; CDR3nt: TGTGCCAGCAGTATACCTGCGGCGGGGGGGAGCAATCAGCCCCAGCATTTT; CDR3aa: CASSIPAAGGSNQPQHF
v_gene: TRBV2; d_gene: .; abundance: many; j_gene: TRBJ2-7; CDR3nt: TGTGCCAGCAGTGAAGCGCCCTACGAGCAGTACTTC; CDR3aa: CASSEAPYEQYF
v_gene: TRBV12-3/TRBV12-4; d_gene: TRBD1; abundance: many; j_gene: TRBJ2-2; CDR3nt: TGTGCCAGCAGTGCCGGACAGGGGGCGCGCACCGGGGAGCTGTTTTTT; CDR3aa: CASSAGQGARTGELFF
v_gene: TRBV9; d_gene: TRBD2; abundance: few; j_gene: TRBJ2-1; CDR3nt: TGTGCCAGCAGCGTAGCTTGGGGGGAGGGCCCCTCCAATGAGCAGTTCTTC; CDR3aa: CASSVAWGEGPSNEQFF
v_gene: TRBV20-1; d_gene: .; abundance: few; j_gene: TRBJ1-1; CDR3nt: TGCAGTGCTAGAGATCTGCAGGGAGGGTGGGACGCTGAAGCTTTCTTT; CDR3aa: CSARDLQGGWDAEAFF
v_gene: TRBV5-1; d_gene: .; abundance: many; j_gene: TRBJ2-1; CDR3nt: TGCGCCAGCAGCTTGGTACAAAGCTCCTACAATGAGCAGTTCTTC; CDR3aa: CASSLVQSSYNEQFF
v_gene: TRBV27; d_gene: .; abundance: many; j_gene: TRBJ1-5; CDR3nt: TGTGCCAGCAGTTTAGAGGGTTCGCAGCCCCAGCATTTT; CDR3aa: CASSLEGSQPQHF
v_gene: TRBV20-1; d_gene: TRBD2; abundance: few; j_gene: TRBJ2-2; CDR3nt: TGCAGTGCTATGCAGCGGGAGGGCCACACCGGGGAGCTGTTTTTT; CDR3aa: CSAMQREGHTGELFF
v_gene: TRBV12-3/TRBV12-4; d_gene: .; abundance: many; j_gene: TRBJ2-3; CDR3nt: TGTGCCAGCATGCGGGGCACAGATACGCAGTATTTT; CDR3aa: CASMRGTDTQYF
v_gene: TRBV15; d_gene: TRBD1; abundance: few; j_gene: TRBJ1-4; CDR3nt: TGTGCCACCGGAGGGACAGAGAATGAAAAACTGTTTTTT; CDR3aa: CATGGTENEKLFF
v_gene: TRBV7-9; d_gene: TRBD1; abundance: few; j_gene: TRBJ2-1; CDR3nt: TGTGCCAGCAATACAGGGGGCTCCTACAATGAGCAGTTCTTC; CDR3aa: CASNTGGSYNEQFF
v_gene: TRBV24-1; d_gene: .; abundance: many; j_gene: TRBJ1-2; CDR3nt: TGTGCCACCAGTGATTTCGGGGCTAACTATGGCTACACCTTC; CDR3aa: CATSDFGANYGYTF
v_gene: TRBV20-1; d_gene: .; abundance: many; j_gene: TRBJ2-1; CDR3nt: TGCAGTGCCCAAGTCGCCGGCAATGAGCAGTTCTTC; CDR3aa: CSAQVAGNEQFF
v_gene: TRBV6-1; d_gene: .; abundance: many; j_gene: TRBJ2-3; CDR3nt: TGTGCCAGCAGTGAGTCGGCCTTAAGCACAGATACGCAGTATTTT; CDR3aa: CASSESALSTDTQYF
v_gene: TRBV5-1; d_gene: .; abundance: many; j_gene: TRBJ2-3; CDR3nt: TGCGCCAGCAGCTTGAGACGCACAGATACGCAGTATTTT; CDR3aa: CASSLRRTDTQYF
v_gene: TRBV18; d_gene: .; abundance: many; j_gene: TRBJ2-3; CDR3nt: TGTGCCAGCTCACGAGATCCGGATACGCAGTATTTT; CDR3aa: CASSRDPDTQYF
v_gene: TRBV4-2; d_gene: TRBD2; abundance: .; j_gene: TRBJ2-5; CDR3nt: TGTGCCAGCAGCCAAGGGGAGGGAACTAGCGGGGTAGAGACCCAGTACTTC; CDR3aa: CASSQGEGTSGVETQYF
v_gene: TRBV6-4; d_gene: TRBD2; abundance: many; j_gene: TRBJ2-1; CDR3nt: TGTGCCAGCAGTGTTGGGGTAGCGGGAGGTCACAATGAGCAGTTCTTC; CDR3aa: CASSVGVAGGHNEQFF
v_gene: TRBV24-1; d_gene: TRBD1; abundance: .; j_gene: TRBJ2-1; CDR3nt: TGTGCCACCAGTGACCCTATAACAGGGGGATATGAGCAGTTCTTC; CDR3aa: CATSDPITGGYEQFF
v_gene: TRBV11-2; d_gene: TRBD2; abundance: .; j_gene: TRBJ2-2; CDR3nt: TGTGCCAGCAGCTTATCTAGCGGGGGTACGAACACCGGGGAGCTGTTTTTT; CDR3aa: CASSLSSGGTNTGELFF
v_gene: TRBV2; d_gene: TRBD2; abundance: .; j_gene: TRBJ2-2; CDR3nt: TGTGCCAGTGGGGGAGGGAGGGCCGGGGAGCTGTTTTTT; CDR3aa: CASGGGRAGELFF
v_gene: TRBV29-1; d_gene: .; abundance: many; j_gene: TRBJ2-5; CDR3nt: TGCAGCGTTTCCCCCCCGGGGGAGACCCAGTACTTC; CDR3aa: CSVSPPGETQYF
v_gene: TRBV7-8; d_gene: TRBD2; abundance: few; j_gene: TRBJ2-1; CDR3nt: TGTGCCAGCAGCCTTAGCGGGAGGGACAATGAGCAGTTCTTC; CDR3aa: CASSLSGRDNEQFF
v_gene: TRBV20-1; d_gene: .; abundance: few; j_gene: TRBJ2-5; CDR3nt: TGCAGTGCTGGAAAGACTAGAGGAGAGACCCAGTACTTC; CDR3aa: CSAGKTRGETQYF
v_gene: TRBV3-1; d_gene: .; abundance: few; j_gene: TRBJ2-2; CDR3nt: TGTGCCAGCAGTCTTCTAAACACCGGGGAGCTGTTTTTT; CDR3aa: CASSLLNTGELFF
v_gene: TRBV6-1; d_gene: TRBD2; abundance: once; j_gene: TRBJ2-7; CDR3nt: TGTGCCAGCAGTGGACTAGCGGGATACGAGCAGTACTTC; CDR3aa: CASSGLAGYEQYF
v_gene: TRBV6-5; d_gene: .; abundance: .; j_gene: TRBJ2-2; CDR3nt: TGTGCCAGCAGTTACGACAGAAGGCCGAACACCGGGGAGCTGTTTTTT; CDR3aa: CASSYDRRPNTGELFF
v_gene: TRBV3-1; d_gene: .; abundance: few; j_gene: TRBJ2-1; CDR3nt: TGTGCCAGCCGGCAGGGAGGAGGTGAGCAGTTCTTC; CDR3aa: CASRQGGGEQFF
v_gene: TRBV9; d_gene: .; abundance: many; j_gene: TRBJ2-7; CDR3nt: TGTGCCAGCAGCGTAGGGGCCCATTCCTACGAGCAGTACTTC; CDR3aa: CASSVGAHSYEQYF
v_gene: TRBV20-1; d_gene: .; abundance: few; j_gene: TRBJ1-4; CDR3nt: TGCAGTGCTTCCCGACCCGGCGCTAATGAAAAACTGTTTTTT; CDR3aa: CSASRPGANEKLFF
v_gene: TRBV6-1; d_gene: .; abundance: many; j_gene: TRBJ1-1; CDR3nt: TGTGCCAGCAGCAATAGGAAAGGCACTGAAGCTTTCTTT; CDR3aa: CASSNRKGTEAFF
v_gene: TRBV7-9; d_gene: .; abundance: .; j_gene: TRBJ2-3; CDR3nt: TGTGCCAGCAGCCTCGAGACGGGAGGCACAGATACGCAGTATTTT; CDR3aa: CASSLETGGTDTQYF
v_gene: TRBV5-1; d_gene: .; abundance: many; j_gene: TRBJ2-3; CDR3nt: TGCGCCAGCAGCGAGGAAGATACGCAGTATTTT; CDR3aa: CASSEEDTQYF
v_gene: TRBV12-3/TRBV12-4; d_gene: .; abundance: many; j_gene: TRBJ1-6; CDR3nt: TGTGCCAGCAGCCGAAGAGGAGACTCACCCCTCCACTTT; CDR3aa: CASSRRGDSPLHF
v_gene: TRBV7-2; d_gene: .; abundance: .; j_gene: TRBJ2-3; CDR3nt: TGTGCCAGCAGCTTAGACCTAGCGATTGTAACAGATACGCAGTATTTT; CDR3aa: CASSLDLAIVTDTQYF
v_gene: TRBV7-9; d_gene: .; abundance: few; j_gene: TRBJ1-6; CDR3nt: TGTGCCAGCAGCTTAGGGGCAGGGATGAATTCACCCCTCCACTTT; CDR3aa: CASSLGAGMNSPLHF